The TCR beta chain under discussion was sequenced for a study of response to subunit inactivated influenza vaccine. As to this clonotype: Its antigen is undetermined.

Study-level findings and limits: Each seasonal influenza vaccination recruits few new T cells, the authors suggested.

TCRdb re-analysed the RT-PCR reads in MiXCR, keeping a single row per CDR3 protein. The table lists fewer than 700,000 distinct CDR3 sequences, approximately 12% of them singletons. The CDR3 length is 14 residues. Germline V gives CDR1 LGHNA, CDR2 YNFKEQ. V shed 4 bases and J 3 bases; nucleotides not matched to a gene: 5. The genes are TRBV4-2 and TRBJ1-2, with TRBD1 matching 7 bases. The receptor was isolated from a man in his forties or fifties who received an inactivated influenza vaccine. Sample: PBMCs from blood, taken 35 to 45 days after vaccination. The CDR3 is CASSRGTADYGYTF. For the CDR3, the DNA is TGTGCCAGCAGCCGAGGGACAGCCGACTATGGCTACACCTTC.